One and the same sample provided the 8 T cell receptor beta chains below, sequenced in a study of T-cell memory formation after mild COVID-19. TCRdb redid the calling of the 5' RACE reads with MiXCR, one entry per CDR3 protein. The table records around 250,000 distinct CDR3 sequences, approximately 16% of them present only once. The source material was PBMCs or a T cell subset sorted from them (not recorded which). Every receptor here comes from a man younger than 35 who had mild COVID-19 (a few samples of this study predate the infection). Cell type and time point are not known.

The chain joins TRBV7-2 to TRBJ2-3; 7 bases align to TRBD2. J gave up 1 base and V 6 bases, and 7 bases lay outside the gene matches. There are 15 residues in the CDR3. The germline V gene encodes CDR1 SGHTA and CDR2 FQGNSA. The CDR3 DNA sequence: TGTGCCAGCAGGTCGGGGAGGGTTGGCACAGATACGCAGTATTTT. Translating gives CASRSGRVGTDTQYF.

This clonotype was detected ten times or more. The chain employs TRBV7-9 and TRBJ2-7; D not resolved. The germline gives CDR1 SEHNR, CDR2 FQNEAQ (reference sequence). The CDR3 loop spans 11 amino acids. Trimming pared 0 bases from V and 6 bases from J, leaving 3 bases between. This CDR3 is CASSLAVEQYF. CDR3 sequence (DNA): TGTGCCAGCAGCTTAGCGGTCGAGCAGTACTTC.

This rearrangement joins TRBV20-1 to TRBJ2-5, with no clear D. V was trimmed by 1 base and J by 3 bases, leaving 12 bases between them. Germline loops: CDR1 DFQATT, CDR2 SNEGSKA (reference sequence). This CDR3 comprises 14 residues. The CDR3 spells CSARVGGLEETQYF. The DNA of the CDR3 is TGCAGTGCTAGAGTGGGCGGCTTAGAAGAGACCCAGTACTTC.

This clonotype was observed a handful of times. V gene TRBV6-2 or TRBV6-3 combines with J gene TRBJ2-1; 9 nucleotides align to TRBD1. The CDR3 has 14 residues. V was pared by 9 bases and J by 5 bases, with 8 bases of the junction left unmatched. Germline values: CDR1 MNHEY, CDR2 SVGEGT. Here the CDR3 reads CASKSGQGDNEQFF. The CDR3 DNA sequence: TGTGCCAGTAAATCGGGACAGGGAGACAATGAGCAGTTCTTC.

This clonotype was counted a few times. The J gene is TRBJ2-3, the V gene TRBV6-2 or TRBV6-3; TRBD1 matches 7 bases. V shed 1 base and J 5 bases; nucleotides not matched to a gene: 6. Germline loops: CDR1 MNHEY, CDR2 SVGEGT. This CDR3 has 15 residues. CDR3 coding DNA: TGTGCCAGCAGTTACTTAACAGGGGCTGGAGATACGCAGTATTTT. It specifies CASSYLTGAGDTQYF.

This clonotype was recorded a few times. The rearrangement links TRBV19 to TRBJ1-2; TRBD1 is a possible D gene (6 bases). The CDR3 contains 12 residues. Trimming took 8 bases from V and 3 from J, leaving 10 bases between them. Per germline, CDR1 LNHDA and CDR2 SQIVND (reference sequence). CDR3 amino acids: CASHRVDYGYTF. As DNA, the CDR3 is TGTGCCAGTCACAGGGTTGACTATGGCTACACCTTC.

The sample holds a few counts of this clonotype. J is TRBJ2-5 and V is TRBV12-3 or TRBV12-4; 13 bases are a match to TRBD2. The CDR3 totals 15 residues. V lost 0 bases to trimming and J lost 7 bases; unmatched junction nucleotides: 2. In DNA form, the CDR3 reads TGTGCCAGCAGTTTAGCGGGACTAGCGGGGAGGACCCAGTACTTC. This gives the protein CASSLAGLAGRTQYF.

This clonotype was counted ten times or more. The chain employs TRBV6-5 and TRBJ2-5; 9 bases map to TRBD1. The germline V gene encodes CDR1 MNHEY and CDR2 SVGAGI. There are 15 residues in the CDR3. With V trimmed by 2 bases and J by 1 base, 2 bases remained unmatched. CDR3: CASSYGDRVQETQYF. The CDR3 DNA follows: TGTGCCAGCAGTTACGGGGACAGGGTCCAAGAGACCCAGTACTTC.